This T cell receptor (beta chain) was found in a study of blood T cell repertoires in COVID-19. The wider study: COVID-19 samples from acute and convalescent phases originated in the United States, Italy and Spain. T cells, B-cell-depleted T cells, or PBMCs supplied cDNA or gDNA.

In the source study's methods: Nucleated cell number was recorded as an estimate derived from reference gene primer amplification. The repertoire was sequenced with immunoSEQ multiplex PCR; TCRdb's copy has only in-frame clones and lacks some. V and J calls and clone size are copied from that table; D and trimming were computed from the DNA. Of 250,000 or so clones listed, 87% were seen once; the top ten hold 3%. The CDR3 length is 18 residues. With V trimmed by 6 bases and J by 8 bases, 21 bases remained unmatched. Looked up from germline, CDR1 is MNHEY and CDR2 is SVGEGT. Sequenced input: peripheral blood. The chain combines TRBV6-2 or TRBV6-3 with TRBJ2-1, with 8 positions matching TRBD1. This clonotype originated in a man aged 18 to 30 with active or convalescent COVID-19. CDR3 in amino acids: CASSPGRQGAYLDDEQFF. CDR3 coding DNA: TGTGCCAGCAGCCCTGGGAGGCAGGGGGCGTACTTGGACGATGAGCAGTTCTTC.